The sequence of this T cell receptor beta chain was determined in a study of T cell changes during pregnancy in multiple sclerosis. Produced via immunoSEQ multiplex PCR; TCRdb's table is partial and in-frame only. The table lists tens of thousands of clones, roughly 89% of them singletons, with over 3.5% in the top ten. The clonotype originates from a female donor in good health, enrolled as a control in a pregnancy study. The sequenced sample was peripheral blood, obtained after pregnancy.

CDR3 nucleotides: TGTGCCAGCAGGAAAAACAGGGGGCGGAAGGAAAAACTGTTTTTT. This gives the protein CASRKNRGRKEKLFF. The chain joins TRBV6-5 to TRBJ1-4; 9 bases are shared with TRBD1. Germline V gene sequence: CDR1 MNHEY, CDR2 SVGAGI. Trimming cost V 6 bases and J 8 bases; bases outside gene matches: 10. The CDR3 is 15 amino acids.